The present T cell receptor beta chain was sequenced within a study of cytomegalovirus exposure and HLA in healthy donors. This clone was picked up a small number of times. PCR involved 60 Vbeta and 13 Jbeta primers. Profiling relied on immunoSEQ multiplex PCR, and the TCRdb table lists in-frame clones only, not all of them. The repertoire holds roughly 69,000 clones, more than 60% seen once, with around 13% in the top ten. Sequences were obtained from PBMCs. The clonotype comes from a male donor in good health and CMV-seropositive.

The CDR3, as DNA: TGCGCCAGCAGCTTGGCCCTAGACACCGGGGAGCTGTTTTTT. Translating gives CASSLALDTGELFF. The J gene is TRBJ2-2, the V gene TRBV5-1; D not resolved. The CDR3 sequence is 14 residues long. Germline CDR1 and CDR2: SGHRS and YFSETQ. Trimming pared 0 bases from V and 3 bases from J, leaving 6 bases between.